This T cell receptor beta chain was sequenced for a study of OX40 agonist ivuxolimab in advanced cancers. Study details: A male proportion of 82.7% was recorded, with mean age 60 years and range about 23 to 90. Study conclusions and caveats: The study found among the lowest clonal expansion in partial responders at 0.1-3.0 mg/kg.

The germline V gene encodes CDR1 SGHNT and CDR2 YYREEE (reference sequence). J gave up 5 bases and V 6 bases, and 9 bases lay outside the gene matches. The CDR3 covers 15 residues. Measured with immunoSEQ multiplex PCR; TCRdb has only the in-frame clones, and not every one. Among under 85,000 clones listed, about 87% were seen once. A word on this clone: What it binds is unknown.

The sample was CD4+ or CD8+ T cells sorted from blood, taken in a trial of the OX40 agonist ivuxolimab. This clonotype was sampled from an adult with an advanced solid tumor such as melanoma, head and neck, liver or kidney cancer. The genes are TRBV5-4 and TRBJ2-3, with 10 bases matching TRBD2. This chain's CDR3 is CASTLSGGGGDTQYF. The CDR3 DNA follows: TGTGCCAGCACCCTAAGCGGGGGGGGCGGAGATACGCAGTATTTT.